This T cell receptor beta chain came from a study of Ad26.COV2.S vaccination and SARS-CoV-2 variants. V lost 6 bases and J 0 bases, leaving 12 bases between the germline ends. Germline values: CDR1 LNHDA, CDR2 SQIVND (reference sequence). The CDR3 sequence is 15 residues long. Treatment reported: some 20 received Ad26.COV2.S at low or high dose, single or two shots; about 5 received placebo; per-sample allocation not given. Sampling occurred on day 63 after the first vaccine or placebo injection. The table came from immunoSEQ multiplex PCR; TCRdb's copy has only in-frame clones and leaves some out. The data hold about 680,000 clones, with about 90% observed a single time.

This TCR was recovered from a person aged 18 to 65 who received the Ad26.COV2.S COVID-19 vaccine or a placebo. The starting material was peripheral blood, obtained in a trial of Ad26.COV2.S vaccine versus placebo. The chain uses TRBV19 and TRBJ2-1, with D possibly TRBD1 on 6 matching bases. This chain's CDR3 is CASRPDRFSYNEQFF. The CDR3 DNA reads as TGTGCCAGTAGGCCTGACAGGTTCTCCTACAATGAGCAGTTCTTC.